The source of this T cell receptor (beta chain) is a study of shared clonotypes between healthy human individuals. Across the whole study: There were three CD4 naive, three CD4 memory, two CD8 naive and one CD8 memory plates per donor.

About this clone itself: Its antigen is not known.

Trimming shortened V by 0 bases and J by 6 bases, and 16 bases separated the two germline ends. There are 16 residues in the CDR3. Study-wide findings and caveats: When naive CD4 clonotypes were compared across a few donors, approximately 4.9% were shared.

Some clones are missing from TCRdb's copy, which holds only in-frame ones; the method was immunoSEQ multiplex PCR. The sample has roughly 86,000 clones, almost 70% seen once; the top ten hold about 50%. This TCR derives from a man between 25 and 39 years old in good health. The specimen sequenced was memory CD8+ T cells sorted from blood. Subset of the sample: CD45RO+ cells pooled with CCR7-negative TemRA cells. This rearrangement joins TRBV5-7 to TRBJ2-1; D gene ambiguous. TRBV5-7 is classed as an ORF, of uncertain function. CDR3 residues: CASSLGYARSGNEQFF. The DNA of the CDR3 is TGTGCCAGCAGCTTGGGGTACGCCAGGTCTGGCAATGAGCAGTTCTTC.